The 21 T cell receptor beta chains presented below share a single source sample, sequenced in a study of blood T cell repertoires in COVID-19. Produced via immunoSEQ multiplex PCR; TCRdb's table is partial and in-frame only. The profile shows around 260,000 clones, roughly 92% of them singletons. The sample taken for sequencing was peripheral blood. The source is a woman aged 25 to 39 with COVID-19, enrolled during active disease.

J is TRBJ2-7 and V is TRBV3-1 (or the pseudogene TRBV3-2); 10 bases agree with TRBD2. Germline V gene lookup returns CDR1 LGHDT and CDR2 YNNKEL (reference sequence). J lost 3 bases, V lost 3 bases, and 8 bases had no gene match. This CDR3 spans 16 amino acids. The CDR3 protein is CASSHLLAGADYEQYF. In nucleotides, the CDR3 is TGTGCCAGCAGCCACCTCCTAGCGGGAGCAGACTACGAGCAGTACTTC.

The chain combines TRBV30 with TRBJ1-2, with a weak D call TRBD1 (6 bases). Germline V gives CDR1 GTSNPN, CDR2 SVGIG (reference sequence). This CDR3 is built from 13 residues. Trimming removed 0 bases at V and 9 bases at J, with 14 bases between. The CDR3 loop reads CAWSVGGGASYTF. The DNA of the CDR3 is TGTGCCTGGAGTGTAGGGGGGGGCGCAAGCTACACCTTC.

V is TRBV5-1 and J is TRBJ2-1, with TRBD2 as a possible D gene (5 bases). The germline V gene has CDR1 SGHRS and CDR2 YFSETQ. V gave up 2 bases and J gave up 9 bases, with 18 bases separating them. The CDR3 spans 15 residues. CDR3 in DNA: TGCGCCAGCAGCTTAACTGTTCGGGGTGACACTGAGCAGTTCTTC. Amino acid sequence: CASSLTVRGDTEQFF.

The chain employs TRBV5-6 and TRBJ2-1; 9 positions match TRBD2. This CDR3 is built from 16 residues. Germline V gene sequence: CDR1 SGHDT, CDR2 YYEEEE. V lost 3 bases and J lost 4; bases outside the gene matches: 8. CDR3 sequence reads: CASSSPRTSGYNEQFF. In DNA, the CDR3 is TGTGCCAGCAGCTCCCCGAGAACTAGCGGGTACAATGAGCAGTTCTTC.

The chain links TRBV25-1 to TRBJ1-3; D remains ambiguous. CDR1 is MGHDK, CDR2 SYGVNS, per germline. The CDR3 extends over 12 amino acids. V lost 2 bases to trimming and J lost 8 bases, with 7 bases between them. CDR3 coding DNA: TGTGCCAGCAGTGAAGAGGCGGACACCATATATTTT. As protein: CASSEEADTIYF.

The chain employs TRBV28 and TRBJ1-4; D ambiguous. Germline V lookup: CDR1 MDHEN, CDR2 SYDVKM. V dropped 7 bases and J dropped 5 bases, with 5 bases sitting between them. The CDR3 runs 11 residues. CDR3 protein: CASNSNEKLFF. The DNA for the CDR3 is TGTGCCAGCAACTCGAATGAAAAACTGTTTTTT.

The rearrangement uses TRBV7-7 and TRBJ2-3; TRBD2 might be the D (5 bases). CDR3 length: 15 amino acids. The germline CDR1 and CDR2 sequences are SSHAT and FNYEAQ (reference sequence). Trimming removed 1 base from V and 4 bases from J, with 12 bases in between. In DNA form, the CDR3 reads TGTGCCAGCAGCTTAGGCTTCGGGATAGCAGATACGCAGTATTTT. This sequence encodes CASSLGFGIADTQYF. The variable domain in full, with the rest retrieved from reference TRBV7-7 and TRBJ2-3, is GAGVSQSPRYKVTKRGQDVTLRCDPISSHATLYWYQQALGQGPEFLTYFNYEAQPDKSGLPSDRFSAERPEGSISTLTIQRTEQRDSAMYRCASSLGFGIADTQYFGPGTRLTVL.

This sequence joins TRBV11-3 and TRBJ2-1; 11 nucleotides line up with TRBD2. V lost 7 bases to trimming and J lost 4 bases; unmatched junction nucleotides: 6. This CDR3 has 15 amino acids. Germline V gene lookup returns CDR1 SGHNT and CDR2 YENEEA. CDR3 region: CASIVGTSGYNEQFF. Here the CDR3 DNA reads TGTGCCAGCATTGTGGGGACTAGCGGTTACAATGAGCAGTTCTTC.

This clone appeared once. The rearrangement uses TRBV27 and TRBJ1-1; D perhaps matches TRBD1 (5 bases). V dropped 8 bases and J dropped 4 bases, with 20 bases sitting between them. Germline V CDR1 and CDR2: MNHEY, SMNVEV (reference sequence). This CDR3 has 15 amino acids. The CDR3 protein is CASYSAGLRGTEAFF. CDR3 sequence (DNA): TGTGCCAGCTACTCAGCGGGACTCCGAGGCACTGAAGCTTTCTTT.

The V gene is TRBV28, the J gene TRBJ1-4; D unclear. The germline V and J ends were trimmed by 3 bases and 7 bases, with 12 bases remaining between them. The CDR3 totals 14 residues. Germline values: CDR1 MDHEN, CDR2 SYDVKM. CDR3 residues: CASSLGRESEKLFF. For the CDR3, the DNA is TGTGCCAGCAGTTTGGGCAGAGAATCTGAAAAACTGTTTTTT.

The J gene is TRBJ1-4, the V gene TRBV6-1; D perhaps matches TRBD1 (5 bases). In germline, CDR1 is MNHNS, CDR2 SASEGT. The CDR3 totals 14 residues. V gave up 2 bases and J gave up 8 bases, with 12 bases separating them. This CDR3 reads CASSELTGGEKLFF. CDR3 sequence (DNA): TGTGCCAGCAGTGAACTCACAGGAGGGGAAAAACTGTTTTTT.

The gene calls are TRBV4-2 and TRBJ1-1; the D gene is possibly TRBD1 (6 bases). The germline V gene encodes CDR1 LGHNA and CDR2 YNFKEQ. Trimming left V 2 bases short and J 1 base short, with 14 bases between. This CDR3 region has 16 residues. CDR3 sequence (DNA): TGTGCCAGCAGCCAAATTCCCGCAGGGGCGAACACTGAAGCTTTCTTT. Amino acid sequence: CASSQIPAGANTEAFF.

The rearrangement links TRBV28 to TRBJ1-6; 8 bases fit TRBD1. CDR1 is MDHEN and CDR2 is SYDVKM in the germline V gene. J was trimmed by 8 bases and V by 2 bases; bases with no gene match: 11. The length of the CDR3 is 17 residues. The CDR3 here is CASSLPLTGGADSPLHF. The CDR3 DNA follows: TGTGCCAGCAGTTTACCCCTTACAGGGGGTGCAGATTCACCCCTCCACTTT.

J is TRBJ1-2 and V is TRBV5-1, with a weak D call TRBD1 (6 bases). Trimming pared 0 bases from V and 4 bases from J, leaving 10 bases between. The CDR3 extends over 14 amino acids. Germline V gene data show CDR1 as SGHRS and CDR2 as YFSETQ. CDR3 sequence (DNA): TGCGCCAGCAGCTTGGAGGGGGTTGGCTATGGCTACACCTTC. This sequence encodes CASSLEGVGYGYTF.

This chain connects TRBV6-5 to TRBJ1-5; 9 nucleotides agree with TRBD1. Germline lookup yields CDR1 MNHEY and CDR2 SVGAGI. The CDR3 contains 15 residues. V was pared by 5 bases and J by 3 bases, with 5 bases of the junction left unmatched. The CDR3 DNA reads TGTGCCAGCAGTCAGACAGGGGGGAACAATCAGCCCCAGCATTTT. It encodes CASSQTGGNNQPQHF.

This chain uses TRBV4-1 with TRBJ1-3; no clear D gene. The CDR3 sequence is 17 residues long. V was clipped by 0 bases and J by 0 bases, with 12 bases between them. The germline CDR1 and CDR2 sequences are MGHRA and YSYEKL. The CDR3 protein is CASSQDRGLRSGNTIYF. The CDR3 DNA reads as TGCGCCAGCAGCCAAGATCGAGGCTTACGCTCTGGAAACACCATATATTTT.

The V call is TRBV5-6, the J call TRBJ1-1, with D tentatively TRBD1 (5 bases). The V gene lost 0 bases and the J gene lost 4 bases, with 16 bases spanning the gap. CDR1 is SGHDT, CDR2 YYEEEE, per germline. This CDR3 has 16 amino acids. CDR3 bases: TGTGCCAGCAGCTTGGCGGAGCTTCCCAGGGTCACTGAAGCTTTCTTT. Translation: CASSLAELPRVTEAFF.

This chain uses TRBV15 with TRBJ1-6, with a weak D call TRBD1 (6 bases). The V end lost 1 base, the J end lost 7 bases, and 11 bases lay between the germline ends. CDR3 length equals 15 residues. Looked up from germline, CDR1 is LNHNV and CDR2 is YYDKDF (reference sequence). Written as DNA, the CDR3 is TGTGCCACCAGCAGAGGGGACACGGGGAATTCACCCCTCCACTTT. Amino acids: CATSRGDTGNSPLHF.

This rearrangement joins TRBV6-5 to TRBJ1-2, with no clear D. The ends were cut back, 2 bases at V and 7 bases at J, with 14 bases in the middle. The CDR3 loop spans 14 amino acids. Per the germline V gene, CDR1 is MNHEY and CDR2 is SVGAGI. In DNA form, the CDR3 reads TGTGCCAGCAGTTACGAACCCTATAAACCTGGCTACACCTTC. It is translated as CASSYEPYKPGYTF.

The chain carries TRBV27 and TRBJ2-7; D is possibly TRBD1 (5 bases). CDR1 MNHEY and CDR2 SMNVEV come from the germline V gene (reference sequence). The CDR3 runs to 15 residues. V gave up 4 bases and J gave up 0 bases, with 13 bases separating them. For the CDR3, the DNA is TGTGCCAGCAGTTCTTCAGGGTCCTCCTCCTACGAGCAGTACTTC. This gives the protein CASSSSGSSSYEQYF.

CDR3 protein: CASSLAQGAQAFF. The CDR3 nucleotides are TGTGCCAGCAGCTTAGCGCAGGGGGCTCAAGCTTTCTTT. V usage is TRBV11-2 and J usage is TRBJ1-1; 8 positions agree with TRBD1. Germline V gene sequence: CDR1 SGHAT, CDR2 FQNNGV. V gave up 1 base and J gave up 9 bases; unmatched junction bases: 4. This CDR3 comprises 13 residues.